A selection of T cell receptor beta chains follows, all from one sample in a study of healthy donors' naive CD4 and CD8 T cells. TCRdb reanalysed the reads using MiXCR and keeps one entry per CDR3 protein. The profile covers about 180,000 distinct CDR3 sequences, with around 80% appearing a single time and about 2.4% taken by the ten largest. Sequencing input: naive CD4+ and CD8+ T cells sorted from blood, pooled from several donors. Receptor source: a pool of human donors in good health; the sample pools cells from several healthy donors. CDR3s include the opening cysteine and the closing phenylalanine or tryptophan. D genes are given only for firm matches. A clone size is listed for some rows: how often the clone was seen (once, few, many), or a class if it is expanded.

v_gene: TRBV6-1
abundance: .
d_gene: .
j_gene: TRBJ2-7
CDR3aa: CASSEWYSKYEQYF
CDR3nt: TGTGCCAGCAGTGAATGGTACAGCAAGTACGAGCAGTACTTC

v_gene: TRBV27
abundance: .
d_gene: TRBD1
j_gene: TRBJ1-2
CDR3aa: CASSLAGQGVGGYTF
CDR3nt: TGTGCCAGCAGTTTAGCTGGACAGGGGGTAGGGGGCTACACCTTC

v_gene: TRBV10-3
abundance: .
d_gene: .
j_gene: TRBJ2-7
CDR3aa: CAIGSQGIYEQYF
CDR3nt: TGTGCCATCGGCAGCCAGGGGATCTACGAGCAGTACTTC

v_gene: TRBV19
abundance: .
d_gene: .
j_gene: TRBJ1-1
CDR3aa: CASSAWTLPPEAFF
CDR3nt: TGTGCCAGTAGTGCCTGGACTCTTCCCCCTGAAGCTTTCTTT

v_gene: TRBV6-5
abundance: .
d_gene: .
j_gene: TRBJ2-3
CDR3aa: CASSELESDTQYF
CDR3nt: TGTGCCAGCAGTGAATTGGAATCTGATACGCAGTATTTT

v_gene: TRBV29-1
abundance: once
d_gene: .
j_gene: TRBJ2-7
CDR3aa: CSVEVPTWTEAYEQYF
CDR3nt: TGCAGCGTTGAAGTCCCAACATGGACAGAGGCCTACGAGCAGTACTTC

v_gene: TRBV2
abundance: few
d_gene: .
j_gene: TRBJ2-1
CDR3aa: CASRATDEQFF
CDR3nt: TGTGCCAGCAGGGCTACGGATGAGCAGTTCTTC

v_gene: TRBV6-2/TRBV6-3
abundance: .
d_gene: .
j_gene: TRBJ2-7
CDR3aa: CASSAGLHEQYF
CDR3nt: TGTGCCAGCAGTGCGGGACTGCACGAGCAGTACTTC

v_gene: TRBV19
abundance: .
d_gene: .
j_gene: TRBJ2-1
CDR3aa: CASKASPNEQFF
CDR3nt: TGTGCCAGTAAGGCTAGCCCAAATGAGCAGTTCTTC

v_gene: TRBV29-1
abundance: .
d_gene: TRBD2
j_gene: TRBJ2-7
CDR3aa: CSVRLAGTEQYF
CDR3nt: TGCAGCGTTCGCCTAGCGGGAACCGAGCAGTACTTC

v_gene: TRBV29-1
abundance: .
d_gene: TRBD1
j_gene: TRBJ1-2
CDR3aa: CSARQGARDGYTF
CDR3nt: TGCAGCGCCAGACAGGGGGCGCGGGATGGCTACACCTTC

v_gene: TRBV19
abundance: once
d_gene: .
j_gene: TRBJ1-2
CDR3aa: CASLQGINYGYTF
CDR3nt: TGTGCCAGTCTACAGGGTATAAACTATGGCTACACCTTC

v_gene: TRBV19
abundance: .
d_gene: .
j_gene: TRBJ2-7
CDR3aa: CASSKSSAVGEQYF
CDR3nt: TGTGCCAGTAGTAAATCCAGCGCCGTGGGTGAGCAGTACTTC

v_gene: TRBV11-2
abundance: .
d_gene: .
j_gene: TRBJ1-1
CDR3aa: CASSLEVGQAFF
CDR3nt: TGTGCCAGCAGCTTAGAGGTCGGGCAAGCTTTCTTT

v_gene: TRBV20-1
abundance: .
d_gene: .
j_gene: TRBJ1-2
CDR3aa: CSAPDYGYTF
CDR3nt: TGCAGTGCGCCCGACTATGGCTACACCTTC

v_gene: TRBV5-1
abundance: .
d_gene: .
j_gene: TRBJ2-7
CDR3aa: CASSLAAQSYEQYF
CDR3nt: TGCGCCAGCAGCCTGGCCGCGCAGAGCTACGAGCAGTACTTC

v_gene: TRBV18
abundance: .
d_gene: .
j_gene: TRBJ1-6
CDR3aa: CASSPLVPKDSPLHF
CDR3nt: TGTGCCAGCTCTCCCCTCGTGCCAAAGGATTCACCCCTCCACTTT

v_gene: TRBV5-1
abundance: .
d_gene: TRBD2
j_gene: TRBJ2-2
CDR3aa: CASSLGLAGGNTGELFF
CDR3nt: TGCGCCAGCAGCTTGGGGCTAGCGGGAGGAAACACCGGGGAGCTGTTTTTT

v_gene: TRBV28
abundance: .
d_gene: TRBD1
j_gene: TRBJ2-7
CDR3aa: CASRLTGGRSYEQYF
CDR3nt: TGTGCCAGCAGGTTAACAGGGGGCCGCTCCTACGAGCAGTACTTC

v_gene: TRBV5-6
abundance: .
d_gene: .
j_gene: TRBJ1-1
CDR3aa: CASSLRRLGMNTEAFF
CDR3nt: TGTGCCAGCAGCTTGAGGCGTTTGGGGATGAACACTGAAGCTTTCTTT